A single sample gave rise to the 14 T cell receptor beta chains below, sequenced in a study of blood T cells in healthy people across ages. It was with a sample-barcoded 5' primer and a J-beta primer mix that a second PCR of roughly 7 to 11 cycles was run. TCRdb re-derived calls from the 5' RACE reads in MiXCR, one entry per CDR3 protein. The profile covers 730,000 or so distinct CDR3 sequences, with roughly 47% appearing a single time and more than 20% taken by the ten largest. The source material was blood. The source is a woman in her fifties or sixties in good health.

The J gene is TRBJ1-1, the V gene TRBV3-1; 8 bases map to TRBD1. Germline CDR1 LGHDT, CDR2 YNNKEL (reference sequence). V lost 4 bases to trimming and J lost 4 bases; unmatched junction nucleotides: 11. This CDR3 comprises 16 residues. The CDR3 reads CASSPNPGQGITEAFF. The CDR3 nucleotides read TGTGCCAGCAGCCCCAACCCCGGACAGGGCATCACTGAAGCTTTCTTT.

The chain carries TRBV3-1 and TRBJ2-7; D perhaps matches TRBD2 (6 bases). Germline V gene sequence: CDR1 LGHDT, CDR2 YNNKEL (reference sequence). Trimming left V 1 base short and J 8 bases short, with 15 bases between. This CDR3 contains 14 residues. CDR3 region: CASSQGQPRGKQYF. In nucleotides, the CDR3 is TGTGCCAGCAGCCAAGGACAGCCTCGGGGGAAGCAGTACTTC.

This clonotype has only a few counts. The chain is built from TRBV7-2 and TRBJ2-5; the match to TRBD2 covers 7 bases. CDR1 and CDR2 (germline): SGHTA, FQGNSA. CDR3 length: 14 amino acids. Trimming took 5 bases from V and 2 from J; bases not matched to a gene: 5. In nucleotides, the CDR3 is TGTGCCAGCAGCCGAGCGGGGCCTCAAGAGACCCAGTACTTC. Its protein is CASSRAGPQETQYF.

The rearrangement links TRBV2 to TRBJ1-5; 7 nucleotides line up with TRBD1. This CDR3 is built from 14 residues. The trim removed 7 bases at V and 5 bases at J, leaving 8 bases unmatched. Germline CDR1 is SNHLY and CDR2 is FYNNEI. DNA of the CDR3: TGTGCCAGCAAAGGGACAGCCTCCGATCAGCCCCAGCATTTT. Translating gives CASKGTASDQPQHF.

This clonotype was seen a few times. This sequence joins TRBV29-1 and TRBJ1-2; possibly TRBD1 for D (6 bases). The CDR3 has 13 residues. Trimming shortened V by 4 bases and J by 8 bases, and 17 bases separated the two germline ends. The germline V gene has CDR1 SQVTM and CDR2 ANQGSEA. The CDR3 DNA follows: TGCAGCGTTGTCTGGGACTCGGGGGCCGGCTACACCTTC. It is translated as CSVVWDSGAGYTF.

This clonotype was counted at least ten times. The CDR3 loop reads CASSLGGGDSNQPQHF. The CDR3 DNA is TGTGCCAGCAGCTTAGGAGGAGGCGATAGCAATCAGCCCCAGCATTTT. J is TRBJ1-5 and V is TRBV7-8; D ambiguous. Between the trimmed V and J ends, which lost 1 base and 0 bases, there was a span of 10 bases. Germline CDR1 and CDR2: SGHVS and FQNEAQ. The CDR3 sequence is 16 residues long. Drawing the rest from reference TRBV7-8 and TRBJ1-5, the complete variable domain is GAGVSQSPRYKVAKRGQDVALRCDPISGHVSLFWYQQALGQGPEFLTYFQNEAQLDKSGLPSDRFFAERPEGSVSTLKIQRTQQEDSAVYLCASSLGGGDSNQPQHFGDGTRLSIL.

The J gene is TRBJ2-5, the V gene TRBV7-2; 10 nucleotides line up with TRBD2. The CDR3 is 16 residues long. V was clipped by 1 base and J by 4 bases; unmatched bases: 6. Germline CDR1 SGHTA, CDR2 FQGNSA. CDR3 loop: CASSLVPAGGPETQYF. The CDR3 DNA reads TGTGCCAGCAGCTTAGTTCCAGCGGGAGGGCCAGAGACCCAGTACTTC.

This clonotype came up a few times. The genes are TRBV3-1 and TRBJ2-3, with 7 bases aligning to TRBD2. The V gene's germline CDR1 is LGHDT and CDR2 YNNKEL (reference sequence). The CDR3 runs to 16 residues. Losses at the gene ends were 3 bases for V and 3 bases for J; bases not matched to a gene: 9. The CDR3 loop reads CASSHPTSALTDTQYF. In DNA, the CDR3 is TGTGCCAGCAGCCATCCCACTAGCGCCCTGACAGATACGCAGTATTTT.

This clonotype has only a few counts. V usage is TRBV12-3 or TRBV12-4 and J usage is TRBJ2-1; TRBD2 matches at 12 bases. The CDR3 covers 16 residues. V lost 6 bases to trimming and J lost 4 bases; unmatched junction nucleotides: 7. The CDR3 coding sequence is TGTGCCAGCAGCCCCCGAGGACTAGCGGGGTACAATGAGCAGTTCTTC. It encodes CASSPRGLAGYNEQFF.

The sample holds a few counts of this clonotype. In nucleotides, the CDR3 is TGTGCCAGCAGCTTGGGACAGGCGGGGACCCGGAATGAGCAGTTCTTC. It codes for CASSLGQAGTRNEQFF. The chain combines TRBV5-5 with TRBJ2-1; perhaps D is TRBD1 or TRBD2 (6 bases each). From germline, CDR1 is SGHKS and CDR2 YYEKEE (reference sequence). V was trimmed by 0 bases and J by 7 bases, leaving 17 bases between them. CDR3 length equals 16 residues.

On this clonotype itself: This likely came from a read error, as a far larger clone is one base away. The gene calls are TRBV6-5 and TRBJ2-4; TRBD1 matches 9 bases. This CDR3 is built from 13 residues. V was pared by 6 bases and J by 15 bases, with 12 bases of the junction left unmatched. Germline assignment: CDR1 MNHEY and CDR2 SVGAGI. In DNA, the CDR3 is TGTGCCAGCAGCTTGGGACAGGGTTACGAGCTGTACTTC. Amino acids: CASSLGQGYELYF.

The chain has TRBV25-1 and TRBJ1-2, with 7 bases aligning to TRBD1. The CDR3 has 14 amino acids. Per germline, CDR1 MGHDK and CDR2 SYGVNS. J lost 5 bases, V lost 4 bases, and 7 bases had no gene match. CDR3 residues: CASSVTGERYGYTF. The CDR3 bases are TGTGCCAGCAGTGTTACAGGGGAACGGTATGGCTACACCTTC.

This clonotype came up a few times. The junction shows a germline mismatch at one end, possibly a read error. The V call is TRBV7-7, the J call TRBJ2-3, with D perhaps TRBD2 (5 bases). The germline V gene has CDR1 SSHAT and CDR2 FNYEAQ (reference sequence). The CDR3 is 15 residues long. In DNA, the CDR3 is TGTGCTAGCAGCTTAGTGGGAGACAGCACAGATACGCAGTATTTT. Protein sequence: CASSLVGDSTDTQYF.

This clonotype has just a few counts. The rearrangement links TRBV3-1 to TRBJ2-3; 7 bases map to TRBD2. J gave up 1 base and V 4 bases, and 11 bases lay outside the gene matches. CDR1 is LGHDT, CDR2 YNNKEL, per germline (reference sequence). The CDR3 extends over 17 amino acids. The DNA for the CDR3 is TGTGCCAGCAGCCGAGACCTAGGGAGGGGTGGCACAGATACGCAGTATTTT. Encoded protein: CASSRDLGRGGTDTQYF.